The entry below describes one T cell receptor beta chain. The same CDR3 is also encoded by other DNA sequences in this sample. Per the original methods: Amplification of reference gene primers was used by the study to estimate nucleated cell counts. Sequencing was performed with immunoSEQ multiplex PCR; in TCRdb, only in-frame clones are kept and a portion is missing. V and J calls plus clone size are reproduced from that table; the DNA served to infer D and trimming. The top ten hold less than 30% of the sample, which has approximately 70,000 clones, less than 80% seen once. The sample is drawn from a study of blood T cell repertoires in COVID-19. Study-wide context: Sites across the United States, Italy and Spain contributed samples from acute and convalescent COVID-19. The analysed material was cDNA or gDNA that came from T cells, B-cell-depleted T cells, or PBMCs.

Germline V CDR1 and CDR2: SGHRS, YFSETQ. CDR3 size: 13 residues. V shed 3 bases and J shed 0 bases, with 5 bases lying between them. The rearrangement uses TRBV5-1 and TRBJ2-3, with unresolved D. Sequenced material: peripheral blood. The TCR sequence derives from a man aged 55 to 70 with active or convalescent COVID-19. CDR3 sequence: CASSSLSTDTQYF. Written as DNA, the CDR3 is TGCGCCAGCAGCTCTCTAAGCACAGATACGCAGTATTTT.